This TCR beta chain came from a study of shared clonotypes between healthy human individuals. Study outcomes and limitations: Naive subsets, compared against memory subsets, generally had larger estimated richness values.

The authors divided CD4+ cells into CD45RA+ naive and CD45RA-negative memory subsets. Turning to this clone: Antigen specificity is unknown.

The CDR3 length is 14 residues. Per the germline V gene, CDR1 is SGHRS and CDR2 is YFSETQ. V lost 4 bases to trimming and J lost 3 bases, with 12 bases between them. The table came from immunoSEQ multiplex PCR; TCRdb's copy has only in-frame clones and leaves some out. Among about 1.1 million clones listed, about four fifths were seen once. Sequenced material: memory CD4+ T cells from PBMCs. The subset denotes: CD45RA-negative fraction. The chain is built from TRBV5-1 and TRBJ2-3; unclear D gene. The TCR comes from a man younger than 35 in good health. Some clones in this sample may be carry-over from other donors' samples. CDR3 loop: CASSPSLVTDTQYF. CDR3 nucleotides: TGCGCCAGCAGCCCTTCCCTTGTAACAGATACGCAGTATTTT. Together with reference TRBV5-1 and TRBJ2-3, the CDR3 gives the full variable domain: KAGVTQTPRYLIKTRGQQVTLSCSPISGHRSVSWYQQTPGQGLQFLFEYFSETQRNKGNFPGRFSGRQFSNSRSEMNVSTLELGDSALYLCASSPSLVTDTQYFGPGTRLTVL.